In its sample, the clone carrying this T cell receptor (beta chain) was seen many times. Antigen: not known. This entry is derived from a study of regulatory T cells in long-lasting Graves disease. Overall study findings and caveats: There were preferences for TRBV28, TRBJ1-2 and TRBJ2-5 in persistent disease.

Stated time point: newly diagnosed GD, antithyroid drugs for less than 3 months. PBMC-extracted RNA yielded the TCR library. The CDR3 totals 14 residues. Germline V gene lookup returns CDR1 KGHDR and CDR2 SFDVKD. Trimming took 1 base from V and 2 from J, leaving 7 bases between them. To make TCR beta libraries, researchers used iRepertoire HTBI primers and Arm-PCR of CDR3 regions. Via MiXCR, TCRdb re-called the multiplex PCR reads, giving one row per CDR3 protein. Of roughly 410,000 distinct CDR3 sequences listed, about 15% are singletons. The same sample was also studied in work on T cells in Graves' hyperthyroidism and ophthalmopathy.

The TCR comes from a woman aged 40 to 50 with Graves disease. The material sequenced was peripheral blood mononuclear cells (PBMCs), taken at new diagnosis, from a patient treated with antithyroid drugs. The chain uses TRBV24-1 and TRBJ2-5; D call uncertain. Here the CDR3 DNA reads TGTGCCACCAGTGATTTTGGCCAGCAAGAGACCCAGTACTTC. Translating gives CATSDFGQQETQYF.